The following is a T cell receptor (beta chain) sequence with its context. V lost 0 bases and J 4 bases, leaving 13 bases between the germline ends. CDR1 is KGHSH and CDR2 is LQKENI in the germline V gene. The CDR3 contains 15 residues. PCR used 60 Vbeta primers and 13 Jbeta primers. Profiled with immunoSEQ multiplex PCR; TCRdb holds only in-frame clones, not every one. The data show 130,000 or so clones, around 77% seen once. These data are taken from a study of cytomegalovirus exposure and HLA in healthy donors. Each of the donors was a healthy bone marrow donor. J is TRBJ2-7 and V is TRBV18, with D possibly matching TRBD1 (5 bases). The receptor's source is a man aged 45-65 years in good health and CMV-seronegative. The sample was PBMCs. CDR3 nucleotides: TGTGCCAGCTCACCACCGGAGACAGCAGGTTACGAGCAGTACTTC. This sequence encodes CASSPPETAGYEQYF.